This is a list of T cell receptor beta chains from one sample in a study of blood T cell repertoires in COVID-19. Sequencing was performed with immunoSEQ multiplex PCR; in TCRdb, only in-frame clones are kept and a portion is missing. Counted here are more than 110,000 clones, approximately 78% occurring once; the ten biggest clones make up more than 5%. Sequenced sample: PBMCs or T cells enriched from blood (not recorded which). These receptors came from a woman in her forties or fifties who had recovered from COVID-19. The CDR3 runs from the conserved cysteine through the conserved F or W. A D gene is named only where the DNA matches it firmly.

CDR3 protein,V gene,D gene
CASGRGGFSTDTQYF,TRBV7-2,NA
CASSPMAPNTGELFF,TRBV3-1/TRBV3-2,NA
CAISEAGTVADEQFF,TRBV10-3,TRBD1
CASGLGGLETQYF,TRBV12-5,NA
CASAGGPFNEQFF,TRBV2,TRBD2
CASSPGARENSPLHF,TRBV5-1,NA
CASSRGGSPNEQFF,TRBV14,NA
CATWPGPGANTQYF,TRBV19,NA
CASSSFPTGLTEAFF,TRBV28,TRBD1
CASREQGSPLHF,TRBV7-9,NA
CASSPPGGARSGGYTF,TRBV6-4,NA
CASSEGPRGGRTDTQYF,TRBV6-1,TRBD2
CASSLHSRGTHNEKLFF,TRBV11-2,NA
CASSLQGVSYEQYF,TRBV6-5,TRBD1
CASSERSGTGEETQYF,TRBV14,TRBD1
CASSPVDTQYF,TRBV11-2,NA
CASSLIGDSPLHF,TRBV5-1,NA
CASSQNRGTGEETQYF,TRBV4-2,TRBD1
CASSPGPDRNNYGYTF,TRBV19,TRBD1
CASTRDRINQPQHF,TRBV28,TRBD1
CASTGQGSYQPQHF,TRBV2,TRBD1
CASSFRGFGTEAFF,TRBV13,NA
CASGETRGEKLFF,TRBV19,NA
CASSEARPGEQFF,TRBV6-1,NA
CAISVRGQGEAFF,TRBV10-3,TRBD1
CASSHWDSFYSGANVLTF,TRBV6-4,TRBD1
CASHFGRGDTQYF,TRBV28,TRBD2
CASSPTGVRVGNSPLHF,TRBV3-1/TRBV3-2,TRBD1
CSVGHNTEAFF,TRBV29-1,NA
CASGLGAGGPQHF,TRBV12-5,NA
CATSDLNRRTFF,TRBV24-1,NA
CASSPTSRSSYNSPLHF,TRBV27,NA
CASSTDRFLSPLHF,TRBV27,NA
CASSIRDRGRATNEKLFF,TRBV19,TRBD1
CAISGTGMGGNTIYF,TRBV10-3,TRBD1
CASSVSGGFLDTQYF,TRBV9,TRBD2
CASSFGDRADYGYTF,TRBV7-9,TRBD1